A selection of T cell receptor beta chains follows, all from one sample in a study of cytomegalovirus exposure and HLA in healthy donors. Repertoires were generated with immunoSEQ multiplex PCR, while TCRdb's copy carries only in-frame clones and drops some. The sample gives about 150,000 clones, about 77% of which show up once; 1.2% to 1.5% is in the top ten. The sample was PBMCs. These receptors came from a middle-aged woman in good health and CMV-seronegative. CDR3s include the opening cysteine and the closing phenylalanine or tryptophan. A D gene is named only where the DNA matches it firmly. Clone sizes are given selectively: once, few, many, or a class where the clone is expanded.

TRBJ1-5 - TRBV9 - CASSVGSGEDQPQHF TGTGCCAGCAGCGTAGGTAGTGGGGAGGATCAGCCCCAGCATTTT
TRBJ2-1 - TRBV4-1 - CASSQDRRSGGSYNEQFF TGCGCCAGCAGCCAAGATCGGCGTTCTGGAGGCTCCTACAATGAGCAGTTCTTC
TRBJ2-6 once TRBV11-2 TRBD1 CASSLGTVSGANVLTF TGTGCCAGCAGCCTAGGGACAGTTTCTGGGGCCAACGTCCTGACTTTC
TRBJ2-2 - TRBV6-1 TRBD2 CASSEVGGSTGELFF TGTGCCAGCAGTGAAGTGGGGGGGAGTACCGGGGAGCTGTTTTTT
TRBJ1-1 - TRBV29-1 - CSVGPWAQKRGEGTEAFF TGCAGCGTTGGGCCCTGGGCGCAAAAAAGAGGAGAGGGCACTGAAGCTTTCTTT
TRBJ2-3 - TRBV7-9 TRBD1 CASSPTGGTDTQYF TGTGCCAGCAGCCCGACAGGGGGGACAGATACGCAGTATTTT
TRBJ1-1 - TRBV18 - CASSPGRWNTEAFF TGTGCCAGCTCACCGGGCAGATGGAACACTGAAGCTTTCTTT
TRBJ2-7 - TRBV21-1 - CASSSRDRHSYEQYF TGTGCCAGCAGCAGCCGGGACAGACATTCCTACGAGCAGTACTTC
TRBJ1-5 - TRBV9 - CASSVQGGNQPQHF TGTGCCAGCAGCGTTCAGGGCGGCAATCAGCCCCAGCATTTT
TRBJ2-1 - TRBV6-5 - CASSREHEQFF TGTGCCAGCAGTCGAGAACATGAGCAGTTCTTC
TRBJ2-1 few TRBV4-1 TRBD2 CASSPLTGGQREQFF TGCGCCAGCAGCCCTCTCACGGGGGGGCAACGAGAGCAGTTCTTC
TRBJ2-6 - TRBV5-6 TRBD1 CASSLALGTGVSGANVLTF TGTGCCAGCAGCTTGGCTTTAGGGACAGGGGTTTCTGGGGCCAACGTCCTGACTTTC
TRBJ2-5 - TRBV19 TRBD2 CASSGRLGGAGETQYF TGTGCCAGTAGTGGTCGACTCGGGGGGGCCGGAGAGACCCAGTACTTC
TRBJ1-5 - TRBV6-5 TRBD1 CASSYSATGNQPQHF TGTGCCAGCAGTTACTCCGCGACAGGGAATCAGCCCCAGCATTTT
TRBJ2-7 - TRBV7-8 - CASSLGTANEQYF TGTGCCAGCAGCTTAGGGACAGCGAACGAGCAGTACTTC
TRBJ2-2 - TRBV5-1 TRBD2 CASTLETAGGTGELFF TGCGCCAGCACCCTTGAGACCGCGGGGGGCACCGGGGAGCTGTTTTTT
TRBJ2-2 - TRBV27 TRBD1 CASSLRDRGHTGELFF TGTGCCAGCAGTTTACGGGACAGGGGACACACCGGGGAGCTGTTTTTT
TRBJ2-1 few TRBV20-1 - CSARYSVEQFF TGCAGTGCTCGATATTCGGTCGAGCAGTTCTTC
TRBJ2-2 - TRBV4-1 - CASLGIANTGELFF TGCGCCAGCCTCGGGATTGCGAACACCGGGGAGCTGTTTTTT
TRBJ2-3 - TRBV11-2 TRBD2 CASGGGSTDTQYF TGTGCCAGCGGGGGGGGGAGCACAGATACGCAGTATTTT
TRBJ2-4 - TRBV5-4 TRBD1 CASSTLTGGLNIQYF TGTGCCAGCAGCACCTTGACAGGGGGCCTAAACATTCAGTACTTC
TRBJ2-2 - TRBV7-6 - CASSPGTGELFF TGTGCCAGCAGTCCCGGGACCGGGGAGCTGTTTTTT
TRBJ2-3 - TRBV6-5 - CASSYSQGIGSDTQYF TGTGCCAGCAGTTACTCACAGGGAATCGGATCCGATACGCAGTATTTT
TRBJ2-1 - TRBV7-9 - CASSFQGGTSYNEQFF TGTGCCAGCAGCTTCCAGGGGGGAACCTCCTACAATGAGCAGTTCTTC
TRBJ1-1 - TRBV9 - CASSVDTGGNTEAFF TGTGCCAGCAGCGTAGATACGGGGGGGAACACTGAAGCTTTCTTT
TRBJ2-3 - TRBV5-4 TRBD1 CASRPGDRAFFSTDTQYF TGTGCCAGCCGGCCAGGGGACAGGGCGTTTTTTAGCACAGATACGCAGTATTTT
TRBJ1-2 once TRBV4-2 - CASSQSDSQYGYTF TGTGCCAGCAGCCAATCCGACAGCCAATATGGCTACACCTTC
TRBJ2-1 - TRBV2 - CASNKERYNEQFF TGTGCCAGCAACAAGGAGCGATACAATGAGCAGTTCTTC
TRBJ1-5 - TRBV2 - CASSPRGEGRNQPQHF TGTGCCAGCAGTCCCCGTGGGGAGGGCAGGAATCAGCCCCAGCATTTT
TRBJ1-6 once TRBV18 TRBD1 CASSPIQGVSANSPLHF TGTGCCAGCTCACCCATACAGGGGGTGTCGGCTAATTCACCCCTCCACTTT
TRBJ1-1 few TRBV7-9 - CASSPRGTEAFF TGTGCCAGCAGCCCCCGCGGTACTGAAGCTTTCTTT
TRBJ1-6 - TRBV5-6 - CASSFSGRAPSPLHF TGTGCCAGCAGCTTTTCCGGGCGGGCCCCTTCACCCCTCCACTTT
TRBJ2-1 - TRBV10-3 - CAISDGASVNEQFF TGTGCCATCAGTGACGGGGCTAGCGTCAATGAGCAGTTCTTC